This T cell receptor (beta chain) comes out of a study of shared clonotypes between healthy human individuals. Turning to the study itself: Per-donor plates numbered three CD4 naive, three CD4 memory, two CD8 naive and one CD8 memory.

Profiled with immunoSEQ multiplex PCR; TCRdb holds only in-frame clones, not every one. The sample has roughly 700,000 clones, 90% seen once. Recent vaccinations or acute infections were absent in the healthy HIV-negative adult donors. The CDR3 is 15 amino acids. V was trimmed by 2 bases and J by 0 bases, leaving 10 bases between them. Germline CDR1 is LGHNA and CDR2 is YNFKEQ. Turning to this clone: The antigen is undetermined.

Study-wide findings and caveats: There were few donors, and this limited the genetic and exposure-history diversity represented. Among donors, sharing of clonotypes was expected to be affected by sequencing depth.

This chain joins TRBV4-2 and TRBJ1-2; D unclear. Specimen: memory CD8+ T cells from PBMCs. Subset described: CD45RO+ cells pooled with CCR7-negative TemRA cells. The receptor was derived from a young man in good health. Some clones in this sample may be carry-over from other donors' samples. CDR3 loop: CASSQSPTPNYGYTF. CDR3 DNA: TGTGCCAGCAGCCAAAGTCCCACACCTAACTATGGCTACACCTTC.